These T cell receptor beta chains were read from a single sample in a study of blood T cell repertoires in COVID-19. Assay used: immunoSEQ multiplex PCR; TCRdb lists only in-frame clones, some missing. The sample yields hundreds of thousands of clones, around 87% seen once. Source material: peripheral blood. These receptors came from a woman aged 45 to 65 who had recovered from COVID-19. CDR3s leave out the opening cysteine and the closing phenylalanine or tryptophan. Each record gives: J gene, V gene, CDR3 protein.

>TRBJ1-5|TRBV19
ASSIVGGQGYPQPQH
>TRBJ2-7|TRBV25-1
ASSWAGQGYEQY
>TRBJ2-5|TRBV27
ASRYSGGPTQY
>TRBJ1-4|TRBV9
ASSPRGGAWEKLF
>TRBJ2-3|TRBV18
ASSPSKLHTDTQY
>TRBJ2-2|TRBV5-4
ASSTGTTNTGELF
>TRBJ2-2|TRBV2
ASSRLAGGPVGELF
>TRBJ1-5|TRBV7-2
ASSLTGTGGVHQPQH
>TRBJ2-7|TRBV6-2/TRBV6-3
ASSRSGGPYEQY
>TRBJ2-7|TRBV5-5
ASSWAAGGTYEQY
>TRBJ2-7|TRBV5-1
ASSRGPGSNSYEQY
>TRBJ1-2|TRBV7-2
ASSLDRDGYGYT
>TRBJ1-6|TRBV18
ASSPGRGANSPLH
>TRBJ1-2|TRBV6-2/TRBV6-3
ASSYERTGLLVSS
>TRBJ1-2|TRBV2
ASSEQGFEGYT
>TRBJ2-1|TRBV29-1
SVEDLGLAGARGEQF
>TRBJ1-1|TRBV5-4
ASGEWDTEAF
>TRBJ2-2|TRBV28
ASRSGGLGTGELF
>TRBJ2-7|TRBV11-2
ASSPLRGYYEQY
>TRBJ2-1|TRBV15
ATSSERNYYNEQF
>TRBJ1-2|TRBV28
ASSPGTGAPYGYT
>TRBJ2-1|TRBV28
ASRTRGAGDNEQF